The T cell receptor (beta chain) described here comes from a study of CXCR3-negative and CXCR3-positive naive CD8 T cells. The wider study: Across all libraries, TRB reads numbered about 135 million, with about 1.5 +/- 0.3 million in each library.

5' RACE that incorporated UMI labels was used to prepare the TRB cDNA libraries. TCRdb re-called the 5' RACE reads; every CDR3 protein appears as one record, without DNA. The listing records approximately 40,000 distinct CDR3 sequences. Findings and limits, study-wide: In both naive subsets diversity was comparably high, whereas memory CD8+ cells showed much lower diversity. Similar TRBV-TRBJ usage was seen in naive cells (both CXCR3-negative and CXCR3-positive), but memory cells differed. The authors found comparable surface CD5 between naive subsets and inferred TCR strength from TRB CDR3 properties.

The CDR3 is 13 amino acids. CDR1 is PRHDT and CDR2 is FYEKMQ in the germline V gene (reference sequence). As for this clonotype: Its antigen is undetermined.

This clonotype originated in a human donor in good health. Some clones in this sample may be carry-over from other donors' samples. The rearrangement uses TRBV13 and TRBJ2-7; TCRdb indicates TRBD2, and absent DNA this call remains unverified. The sample taken for sequencing was memory CD8+ T cells from blood. This CDR3 reads CASGSGSNYEQYF.